Sequencing of this T cell receptor beta chain was carried out in a study of T cell changes during pregnancy in multiple sclerosis. The CDR3 consists of 14 residues. The germline V and J ends were trimmed by 3 bases and 0 bases, with 8 bases remaining between them. From germline, CDR1 is SQVTM and CDR2 ANQGSEA. The assay was immunoSEQ multiplex PCR, and TCRdb's table has in-frame clones only and misses some. The repertoire includes roughly 53,000 clones, 85% to 95% of them detected once, and approximately 0.68% sits in the top ten. This chain links TRBV29-1 with TRBJ2-2, with D unresolved. Specimen: CD4+ T cells from peripheral blood mononuclear cells, collected in the third trimester of pregnancy. This TCR derives from a female donor with multiple sclerosis, enrolled in a pregnancy study. DNA for the CDR3: TGCAGCGTTGACTCACAGCCGAACACCGGGGAGCTGTTTTTT. Its protein product is CSVDSQPNTGELFF.